The 10 T cell receptor beta chains presented below share a single source sample, sequenced in a study of OX40 agonist ivuxolimab in advanced cancers. Sequencing used immunoSEQ multiplex PCR; TCRdb keeps in-frame clones, though not all of them. In the table there are 120,000 or so clones, roughly 95% of which are singletons. The sample in question was CD4+ or CD8+ T cells sorted from blood, obtained in a trial of the OX40 agonist ivuxolimab. The receptors were gathered from an adult with an advanced solid tumor such as melanoma, head and neck, liver or kidney cancer.

The chain recombines TRBV5-1 with TRBJ1-4; D is possibly TRBD1 (6 bases). CDR1 and CDR2 (germline): SGHRS, YFSETQ. The CDR3 extends over 14 amino acids. The V end lost 4 bases, the J end lost 5 bases, and 12 bases lay between the germline ends. CDR3: CASSEGQGNEKLFF. For the CDR3, the DNA is TGCGCCAGCAGCGAGGGACAAGGGAATGAAAAACTGTTTTTT.

The chain has TRBV6-6 and TRBJ1-5; no firm D call. The ends were cut back, 4 bases at V and 6 bases at J, with 10 bases in the middle. This CDR3 has 13 amino acids. Germline V CDR1 and CDR2: MNHNY, SVGAGI (reference sequence). The CDR3 sequence: CASSSGGFQPQHF. The CDR3, as DNA: TGTGCCAGCAGTTCCGGAGGATTTCAGCCCCAGCATTTT.

CDR3 sequence reads: CASSLVGPGTTYEQYF. The CDR3 DNA sequence: TGTGCCAGCAGCTTAGTGGGTCCCGGGACCACCTACGAGCAGTACTTC. The chain combines TRBV7-8 with TRBJ2-7; possibly TRBD1 or TRBD2 for D (5 bases each). V was shortened by 1 base and J by 2 bases, with 15 bases between the two germline ends. Germline V gene data show CDR1 as SGHVS and CDR2 as FQNEAQ. This CDR3 is built from 16 residues. The variable domain in full, completed from reference TRBV7-8 and TRBJ2-7, reads GAGVSQSPRYKVAKRGQDVALRCDPISGHVSLFWYQQALGQGPEFLTYFQNEAQLDKSGLPSDRFFAERPEGSVSTLKIQRTQQEDSAVYLCASSLVGPGTTYEQYFGPGTRLTVT.

This chain uses TRBV7-2 with TRBJ1-4; 8 bases map to TRBD1. V trimming: 6 bases; J trimming: 8 bases; junction bases outside the gene matches: 8. This CDR3 is built from 14 residues. Germline V gene data show CDR1 as SGHTA and CDR2 as FQGNSA. CDR3 nucleotides: TGTGCCAGCAGACCTGACAGGGGATCAGAAAAACTGTTTTTT. As protein: CASRPDRGSEKLFF.

The chain combines TRBV25-1 with TRBJ1-3, with unresolved D. Trimming took 7 bases from V and 2 from J, leaving 12 bases between them. In germline, CDR1 is MGHDK, CDR2 SYGVNS. This CDR3 is 14 amino acids long. The CDR3 spells CASTTAVPGNTIYF. The CDR3 nucleotides read TGTGCCAGCACCACGGCAGTGCCTGGAAACACCATATATTTT.

This rearrangement joins TRBV7-9 to TRBJ1-2, with D possibly TRBD1 on 5 matching bases. The ends were cut back, 1 base at V and 5 bases at J, with 11 bases in the middle. CDR1 is SEHNR, CDR2 FQNEAQ, per germline (reference sequence). The CDR3 runs 14 residues. The CDR3: CASSLVRGSYGYTF. CDR3 nucleotide sequence: TGTGCCAGCAGCTTAGTTCGGGGGTCATATGGCTACACCTTC.

The chain joins TRBV5-5 to TRBJ2-7, with D maybe TRBD2 (5 bases). CDR3 length: 14 residues. Germline assignment: CDR1 SGHKS and CDR2 YYEKEE (reference sequence). The V and J ends lost 0 bases and 2 bases respectively, with 9 bases between them. CDR3 sequence: CASSLAISAYEQYF. DNA for the CDR3: TGTGCCAGCAGCTTGGCCATTAGCGCCTACGAGCAGTACTTC.

The sample holds one count of this clone. This sequence joins TRBV6-1 and TRBJ1-5; TRBD1 agrees at 7 bases. This CDR3 comprises 15 residues. Germline V gene data show CDR1 as MNHNS and CDR2 as SASEGT. Trimming at V came to 4 bases and at J to 6 bases, leaving 9 bases not matched to a gene. CDR3 residues: CASSGGQPGAQPQHF. The CDR3 coding sequence is TGTGCCAGCAGTGGGGGACAGCCTGGGGCTCAGCCCCAGCATTTT.

The chain links TRBV9 to TRBJ1-1; D call uncertain. Trimming stripped 0 bases from V and 5 bases from J, with 5 bases between. The CDR3 runs 12 residues. Germline lookup yields CDR1 SGDLS and CDR2 YYNGEE. CDR3 in amino acids: CASSVEGTEAFF. The CDR3 bases are TGTGCCAGCAGCGTAGAGGGAACTGAAGCTTTCTTT.

CDR3 sequence (DNA): TGTGCCAGCAGCTTAGCCGGCCAGAAGAACACTGAAGCTTTCTTT. Protein product: CASSLAGQKNTEAFF. The V gene is TRBV7-2, the J gene TRBJ1-1; the D is unclear. The CDR3 length is 15 residues. CDR1 is SGHTA and CDR2 is FQGNSA in the germline V gene. Trimming took off 0 bases at V and 1 base at J, with 9 bases between the two ends. Complete variable domain (other parts from reference TRBV7-2 and TRBJ1-1): GAGVSQSPSNKVTEKGKDVELRCDPISGHTALYWYRQSLGQGLEFLIYFQGNSAPDKSGLPSDRFSAERTGGSVSTLTIQRTQQEDSAVYLCASSLAGQKNTEAFFGQGTRLTVV.